This entry features one T cell receptor (beta chain) sequence. The antigen it recognizes is unknown. It has no much larger one-base neighbor in the sample; base qualities were not kept. The data belong to a study of cytomegalovirus exposure and HLA in healthy donors (dated by TCRdb to 2017 to 2019). Study-level background: According to an earlier analysis of around 600 of the donors, roughly 180 million T cells yielded 120 million or so unique TCR beta sequences and 250 to 350 Gb of sequence data. Class I and class II HLA loci were covered by the typing at four-digit resolution. A later genetic analysis used genome-wide SNP genotypes for about 55% of the 666 donors, treating that subset as a discovery cohort. Typing coverage differed by locus: A, B, C, DRB1 and DQB1 were typed in roughly 629-630 donors, DQA1 in 522, DPA1 in around 610, and DPB1 in around 440. Of the roughly 410 genotyped donors, approximately 80% were placed in the genetic ancestry cluster associated with self-reported Caucasian donors. Donor age, sex, ethnicity and CMV serostatus were collected together with the repertoire data. An earlier analysis of 587 of the donors used high-throughput TCR beta sequencing to judge whether each TCR beta V gene segment behaved as functional or pseudogenic. The study aimed to test whether cataloging public T cell receptors could reveal signatures of past pathogen exposure. Across 300 to 500 genotyped donors of the cohort, an average of about 240,000 unique TCR beta nucleotide sequences per donor were sequenced, and approximately 19% of those sequences were non-productive. Rather than drawing on any new phenotypic data, the later analysis identified candidate immune exposures from TCR beta sequences and the way those sequences occurred across donors. In addition to the first cohort of 666 subjects, a separate validation cohort of under 150 different subjects was used. All discovery cohort repertoires had been generated on a single sequencing platform. The study combined high-throughput TCR immunosequencing, statistical association of individual TCRs with disease status, and machine learning to predict cytomegalovirus infection status. Five DR-DQ haplotypes were handled as single units for association and clustering, since linkage in the cohort was strong. The study used immunosequencing to profile the T cell repertoires of under 700 subjects and linked those repertoires to cytomegalovirus serostatus. To study patterns of TCR occurrence, a later analysis re-analyzed previously published TCR beta repertoires from around 670 donors and added high-resolution HLA genotyping. An early release covering 550 to 700 HLA-typed donors comprised roughly 300 gigabases of sequencing data and around 80 million unique TCR sequences. Here is what the overall study found, with its caveats: According to a later analysis, parvovirus B19, influenza, CMV and Epstein-Barr virus appeared linked to several top co-occurrence clusters. According to a later genetic analysis, donors in an Asian-associated ancestry cluster had fewer N-insertions in productive TCRs than the approximately 690-donor mean. Assigning TCR associations to individual alleles was difficult when HLA alleles, especially DR and DQ, strongly co-occurred. An earlier analysis of approximately 540 of the donors showed that most TCR beta V segments appeared in productive rearrangements either about 87% or about 30% of the time, which broadly matched IMGT annotations. The authors suggested that the approach could potentially be generalized to other disease states and immunological phenotypes. In a later analysis, around 15,000 TCR beta sequences were associated with specific HLA alleles at a false discovery rate of 0.05. An association between a missense DCLRE1C variant and V-gene and J-gene trimming of TCR beta chains was found in a later genetic analysis and replicated in an independent cohort. Most TCR sequences were observed very rarely across donors, whereas some public TCRs were present in many individuals. Roughly uniform sequencing depth across donors was assumed in presence/absence analyses, although this assumption may not hold. In a later analysis, most CMV-associated TCR beta chains were found to appear HLA-restricted, with HLA associations seemingly driven largely by CMV exposure. The earlier analysis of a few hundred of the donors excluded around 17 rarely observed V segments, including chromosome 9 orphons, because counts were too low. A further reported finding was that TCR beta sequences accurately predicted the HLA-A and HLA-B alleles for most subjects in the first cohort. According to a later analysis, TCR association rates differed among HLA loci, with DRB1 alleles showing the most associated TCRs and HLA-C alleles showing the fewest. In this cohort, only TCR beta chains were sequenced, and detectable features were limited by the absence of alpha or paired-chain data. The only immune exposure information available for the cohort was CMV serostatus. A group of highly shared sequence variants was considered likely to be a technical artifact of the sequencing pipeline. In vitro tests confirmed that three of the cytomegalovirus-associated TCR beta chains recognize cytomegalovirus antigens. The classifier was reported to diagnose cytomegalovirus status with high specificity and sensitivity in both the original cohort and the validation cohort. In a later analysis, HLA-associated TCR beta chains showed more clonal expansion and lower generation probabilities than non-associated chains that were equally common. HLA typing was unavailable for some donors at each locus, so association tests used only the typed subset. In the study, some 160 TCR beta chains were listed as associated with cytomegalovirus. Some IMGT-functional V segments, including TRBV6-2 and TRBV6-3, could not be told apart with the 87-base-pair reads, so those segments were excluded. Linkage disequilibrium might explain the correlated functional status among segregating V segments, but an unknown experimental factor could not be ruled out.

The method was the immunoSEQ multiplex PCR assay. A mixture of 60 forward primers for TCR Vbeta segments and 13 reverse primers for TCR Jbeta segments was used in the multiplex PCR. Amplification of the CDR3 region of rearranged TCR beta genes was performed with a multiplex PCR assay on genomic DNA. The amplified TCR beta libraries were sequenced on the Illumina HiSeq System as 87-base-pair reads. The published analysis was carried out like this. In a later analysis, some 80 million unique TCR beta chains were counted across the approximately 670 repertoires, and around 10 million of these chains were shared by at least two donors. To remove PCR and sequencing errors, raw reads were error-corrected and collapsed into unique sequences using a nearest-neighbor algorithm that merged closely related sequences. V, D and J gene segments were assigned by aligning CDR3 sequences to IMGT reference sequences. For a sequence to be retained, a match of at least six nucleotides was required to both a V gene segment and a J gene segment. A rearrangement was called productive if the CDR3 had no stop codons and remained in frame with V and J, and every other rearrangement was called non-productive. CDR3 was defined by IMGT convention, running from the second conserved V-encoded cysteine to the conserved J-encoded phenylalanine. In an earlier analysis of just under 600 of the donors, sequences lacking an unambiguous match to a single V gene segment were excluded. In an earlier analysis of 587 of the donors, V segments were called functional above 56.7% productive rearrangements and were called segregating when the between-donor standard deviation exceeded 5%. A statistical classification framework was built to diagnose cytomegalovirus status from the catalog of TCR beta chain sequences. V and J gene assignment, in a later analysis, came from comparing TCR nucleotide sequences with IMGT/GENE-DB human TR gene sequences. The TCRdist pipeline was used in a later analysis to assign CDR3 sequences and most-parsimonious VDJ recombination scenarios. In a later analysis, each TCR beta chain was defined by its CDR3 amino acid sequence together with its V-gene family, and reads lacking a unique V-gene family were excluded. To address suspected cross-contamination and a sequencing artifact, a later analysis removed roughly 580 highly shared, low-generation-probability nucleotide sequences. A later analysis calculated a clonal expansion index for each public chain from normalized within-repertoire ranks of inferred template counts. A later analysis computed generation probabilities with a VDJ recombination model fitted to out-of-frame rearrangements, and checked the results against IGoR. In a later analysis, hypergeometric tests were used to score TCR-TCR, TCR-HLA and TCR-CMV co-occurrence, with a repertoire-size bias correction applied to TCR pairs. A later analysis estimated false discovery rates by permuting HLA or CMV assignments 20 times. In a later analysis, co-occurring TCRs were grouped using DBSCAN, with TCRdist sequence similarity added in when clustering inside HLA-allele-positive subsets. For co-occurrence clustering, repertoires with fewer than 30,000 or more than 120,000 public chains were excluded, along with roughly five repertoires with anomalous nucleotide sharing. TCRdb took this table from immuneACCESS and kept in-frame rearrangements with V and J called. Such tables lack part of the clones; where checked against another copy, unresolved V genes explain under half of the gap, and the rest is unexplained. Clonal size and the V and J genes are those of that table, whereas D and trimming came from the DNA. The sample table holds 200,000 to 250,000 clones, of which roughly four fifths were seen once. About 0.23% of the sample comes from the top ten.

CDR1 and CDR2 (SGHRS, YFSETQ) derive from the germline V gene. From the cysteine through the phenylalanine, the CDR3 covers 16 amino acids. The only DNA kept is the CDR3, 48 bases in frame from the first base. V is pruned by 6 bases and J by 0 bases, leaving 9 bases of the junction without a gene match. In total, approximately 610 healthy bone marrow donors made up the cohort. Cohort members were all nominally healthy when sampled, although unrecorded immune exposures were likely present. The donor tested CMV seronegative, placing the donor among the roughly 400 seronegative members of the cohort. Every donor gave a peripheral blood sample, and the peripheral blood mononuclear cells from that sample were used for TCR beta sequencing. The Qiagen DNeasy Blood Extraction Kit was used to extract genomic DNA from the blood cell samples.

Sequences were obtained from PBMCs. This receptor was taken from a girl aged 2-10 years in good health and CMV-seronegative. Rearrangement joined TRBV5-1 to TRBJ1-2; the junction holds 9 bases that match TRBD1. The CDR3 protein: CASKGTGITTNYGYTF. The bases read TGCGCCAGCAAAGGGACAGGGATTACGACTAACTATGGCTACACCTTC. Outside the CDR3, residues come from the reference TRBV5-1 and TRBJ1-2 proteins, so the full variable domain is: KAGVTQTPRYLIKTRGQQVTLSCSPISGHRSVSWYQQTPGQGLQFLFEYFSETQRNKGNFPGRFSGRQFSNSRSEMNVSTLELGDSALYLCASKGTGITTNYGYTFGSGTRLTVV.